This note documents a single T cell receptor (beta chain) sequence. What it binds is not known. Amplification used 60 Vbeta primers and 13 Jbeta primers. The data were produced by immunoSEQ multiplex PCR, yet TCRdb's version contains in-frame clones alone and is incomplete. The table lists around 53,000 clones, around four fifths of them singletons. This sample is drawn from a study of cytomegalovirus exposure and HLA in healthy donors. Findings of the study overall: In a later analysis, specific HLA alleles were associated with under 20,000 TCR beta sequences at a 0.05 false discovery rate. Some highly shared sequence variants likely arose as a pipeline artifact. Reportedly, cytomegalovirus status was diagnosed with high sensitivity and specificity.

The TCR comes from a young man in good health and CMV-seronegative. Sequenced sample: PBMCs.

The CDR3 region is CASSQSETGQDNMNTEAFF. The CDR3 DNA follows: TGCGCCAGCAGTCAATCGGAAACGGGACAGGATAACATGAACACTGAAGCTTTCTTT. The chain recombines TRBV23-1 with TRBJ1-1; 8 bases line up with TRBD1. TRBV23-1 is given ORF status, its function remaining uncertain. The CDR3 is 19 amino acids. V lost 0 bases, J lost 0 bases, and 12 bases stayed unmatched.